A single sample is the source of the 12 T cell receptor beta chains below, sequenced in a study of human T cells and chemical hapten exposure. One entry per CDR3 protein results from TCRdb running MiXCR on the RACE reads. The sample records a few hundred thousand distinct CDR3 sequences, about 4.8% being singletons. Time point given: patch test 1, 2 weeks after DPC sensitization. This sample's treatment: therapeutic diphenylcyclopropenone sensitization with weekly scalp DPC. Sequenced material: whole blood, taken in connection with sensitization to the hapten diphenylcyclopropenone (DPC). All receptors come from a woman aged 50 to 65 with alopecia areata. Some clones in this sample may be carry-over from other donors' samples.

This clonotype was seen repeatedly, ten times or more. J is TRBJ2-2 and V is TRBV9, with D possibly TRBD2 on 6 matching bases. The CDR3 spans 15 residues. Per germline, CDR1 SGDLS and CDR2 YYNGEE. V was shortened by 0 bases and J by 4 bases, with 10 bases between the two germline ends. In nucleotides, the CDR3 is TGTGCCAGCAGCGTAGGGGCGGGACCCACCGGGGAGCTGTTTTTT. Protein sequence: CASSVGAGPTGELFF.

Only a few counts were recorded for this clonotype. The chain links TRBV18 to TRBJ2-5; D is perhaps TRBD2 (6 bases). The CDR3 has 15 amino acids. Germline V gives CDR1 KGHSH, CDR2 LQKENI. Trimming shortened V by 2 bases and J by 2 bases, and 12 bases separated the two germline ends. Written as DNA, the CDR3 is TGTGCCAGCTCACCAGGTAGCGGAGAACAAGAGACCCAGTACTTC. Amino acids: CASSPGSGEQETQYF.

In its sample, this clonotype was seen a few times. This chain links TRBV29-1 with TRBJ1-2; the match to TRBD1 covers 7 bases. Germline CDR1 is SQVTM and CDR2 is ANQGSEA. The J segment lost 8 bases and the V segment lost 4 bases, leaving 13 bases of the junction unmatched. The CDR3 sequence is 14 residues long. CDR3 coding DNA: TGCAGCGTTGCACGAATGGGGGACAGCTGGGGCTACACCTTC. As protein: CSVARMGDSWGYTF.

This clonotype was counted ten times or more. J is TRBJ2-7 and V is TRBV6-5; D remains unclear. Per the germline V gene, CDR1 is MNHEY and CDR2 is SVGAGI. The ends were cut back, 5 bases at V and 3 bases at J, with 8 bases in the middle. CDR3 length: 12 amino acids. CDR3 nucleotides: TGTGCCAGCAGTGCAGATCTCTACGAGCAGTACTTC. It codes for CASSADLYEQYF.

This clonotype appeared many times. The chain employs TRBV6-5 and TRBJ1-2; 7 bases map to TRBD1. Germline loops: CDR1 MNHEY, CDR2 SVGAGI. With 5 bases clipped from V and 1 base from J, the junction kept 10 bases outside the gene matches. The CDR3 is 16 residues long. The CDR3 loop is CASSLRTGEGNYGYTF. The CDR3 DNA sequence: TGTGCCAGCAGTCTTCGAACAGGGGAGGGTAACTATGGCTACACCTTC.

This clonotype was recorded at least ten times. This sequence joins TRBV10-3 and TRBJ2-1, with no clear D. The CDR3 loop spans 19 amino acids. The V end lost 7 bases, the J end lost 6 bases, and 31 bases lay between the germline ends. The germline CDR1 and CDR2 sequences are ENHRY and SYGVKD. The DNA for the CDR3 is TGTGCCATCAACCTGAAATTTGCGGCCAGCGAACCTATTTCCAATGAGCAGTTCTTC. Translation gives CAINLKFAASEPISNEQFF.

The V gene is TRBV28, the J gene TRBJ2-7, with TRBD2 matching 8 bases. The V segment lost 5 bases and the J segment 0 bases; nucleotides outside the gene matches: 6. CDR3 length: 15 residues. Germline-derived CDR1 and CDR2 are MDHEN and SYDVKM. The CDR3 loop reads CASSILAGNSYEQYF. In DNA, the CDR3 is TGTGCCAGCAGTATCCTAGCGGGTAACTCCTACGAGCAGTACTTC.

At least ten counts were recorded for this clonotype. The J gene is TRBJ2-2, the V gene TRBV12-3 or TRBV12-4, with D tentatively TRBD1 (5 bases). V dropped 5 bases and J dropped 7 bases, with 17 bases sitting between them. This CDR3 region has 15 residues. In DNA form, the CDR3 reads TGTGCCAGCAGTCCGAGGACAAGTCCCGGCGGGGAGCTGTTTTTT. It yields the protein CASSPRTSPGGELFF.

This clonotype was seen only a few times. The rearrangement links TRBV6-6 to TRBJ2-7; D remains ambiguous. The CDR3 runs to 12 residues. Trimming shortened V by 0 bases and J by 6 bases, and 6 bases separated the two germline ends. From germline, CDR1 is MNHNY and CDR2 SVGAGI (reference sequence). CDR3 DNA: TGTGCCAGCAGTTACTCGGCTGGCGAGCAGTACTTC. Translating it yields CASSYSAGEQYF.

This clonotype was seen ten or more times. This chain links TRBV28 with TRBJ2-7; tentative D call: TRBD2 (6 bases). Trimming shortened V by 5 bases and J by 2 bases, and 16 bases separated the two germline ends. The germline V gene encodes CDR1 MDHEN and CDR2 SYDVKM. The CDR3 consists of 15 residues. The CDR3 spells CASSPLAEGAYEQYF. DNA for the CDR3: TGTGCCAGCAGTCCGTTAGCGGAGGGTGCCTACGAGCAGTACTTC. The full variable domain, with the rest looked up from reference TRBV28 and TRBJ2-7, is DVKVTQSSRYLVKRTGEKVFLECVQDMDHENMFWYRQDPGLGLRLIYFSYDVKMKEKGDIPEGYSVSREKKERFSLILESASTNQTSMYLCASSPLAEGAYEQYFGPGTRLTVT.

This clonotype has only a few counts. The rearrangement joins TRBV9 to TRBJ2-1, with 10 bases fitting TRBD2. CDR1 and CDR2 (germline): SGDLS, YYNGEE. This CDR3 comprises 19 residues. The ends lost 0 bases at V and 0 bases at J; junction bases unmatched: 9. The chain's CDR3 is CASSVVGSGGKSSYNEQFF. The CDR3 nucleotides are TGTGCCAGCAGCGTAGTGGGTAGCGGGGGGAAGAGCTCCTACAATGAGCAGTTCTTC.

This clonotype was recorded at least ten times. The chain couples TRBV7-2 to TRBJ2-5; 11 nucleotides match TRBD2. V trimming: 4 bases; J trimming: 7 bases; junction bases outside the gene matches: 8. The germline V gene encodes CDR1 SGHTA and CDR2 FQGNSA. This CDR3 comprises 15 residues. The CDR3 nucleotides are TGTGCCAGCAGCTCGAAGACTAGCGGGGTCCTGACCCAGTACTTC. Its protein is CASSSKTSGVLTQYF.